This T cell receptor beta chain is drawn from a study of blood T cell repertoires in COVID-19. Libraries were prepared by immunoSEQ multiplex PCR; TCRdb keeps only in-frame clonotypes and omits some of them. The sample yields some 250,000 clones, roughly 90% seen once. The germline V gene encodes CDR1 MNHEY and CDR2 SVGEGT. Trimming pared 6 bases from V and 4 bases from J, leaving 19 bases between. This CDR3 is built from 16 residues. Material for sequencing was peripheral blood. This receptor was taken from a woman aged 25 to 39 with acute or convalescent COVID-19. The rearrangement joins TRBV6-2 or TRBV6-3 to TRBJ2-1; D unresolved. The CDR3 protein is CASSLREFYPYNEQFF. The CDR3 DNA sequence: TGTGCCAGCAGCCTGCGTGAGTTCTACCCTTACAATGAGCAGTTCTTC.